This entry concerns a single T cell receptor beta chain. The target antigen is unknown. Via MiXCR, TCRdb re-called the 5' RACE reads, giving one row per CDR3 protein. The sample includes 210,000 or so distinct CDR3 sequences, 15% to 20% seen only once; the top ten take 2.4%. The sample is drawn from a study of T-cell memory formation after mild COVID-19. Looking at the study overall: Clusters were largely donor specific. Study-wide points: Clones contracting over day 15 to 85 were CD4/CD8 balanced, with later expanders leaning CD4+.

V shed 1 base, J shed 9 bases, and the junction held 3 bases outside the gene matches. The CDR3 is 15 amino acids. This chain connects TRBV12-3 or TRBV12-4 to TRBJ2-1, with 13 bases fitting TRBD2. The TCR comes from an adult woman who had mild COVID-19 (a few samples of this study predate the infection). Cell type and time point are not known. Sequencing was carried out using PBMCs or a T cell subset sorted from them (not recorded which). CDR3: CASSLGGTSGTEQFF. The CDR3 nucleotides read TGTGCCAGCAGTTTAGGGGGGACTAGCGGGACTGAGCAGTTCTTC.